The sequence of this T cell receptor beta chain was determined in a study of cytomegalovirus exposure and HLA in healthy donors. General study points: Reports indicate that TCR beta sequences accurately predicted the HLA-A and HLA-B alleles of most subjects.

The CDR3 totals 14 residues. Germline V gene data show CDR1 as ENHRY and CDR2 as SYGVKD. Trimming removed 2 bases at V and 0 bases at J, with 7 bases between. About this clone: The antigen is unknown.

PCR primers comprised 60 Vbeta and 13 Jbeta primers. Generated by immunoSEQ multiplex PCR, the TCRdb table keeps only in-frame clones and is missing some. The repertoire holds about 150,000 clones, with approximately 78% as singletons. Sample: PBMCs. The TCR was taken from a woman between 40 and 50 years old in good health and CMV-seropositive. V usage is TRBV10-3 and J usage is TRBJ1-1; D unresolved. The CDR3 sequence: CAISERDMNTEAFF. The DNA for the CDR3 is TGTGCCATCAGTGAGCGCGACATGAACACTGAAGCTTTCTTT.